The 13 T cell receptor beta chains below all came from one sample that was sequenced in a study of human T cells and chemical hapten exposure. Time point noted: patch test 3, about 24 weeks after DPC sensitization. As to treatment: therapeutic diphenylcyclopropenone sensitization with weekly scalp DPC. TCRdb recomputed calls from the RACE reads with MiXCR, one row per CDR3 protein. Altogether about 190,000 distinct CDR3 sequences are present, 24% being singletons, with the ten largest covering roughly 2.3%. Sequences were derived from whole blood, sampled in connection with sensitization to the hapten diphenylcyclopropenone (DPC). These receptors all stem from a woman aged 40-49 years with alopecia areata. Some clones in this sample may be carry-over from other donors' samples.

This clonotype has only a few counts. The chain joins TRBV7-8 to TRBJ2-1; TRBD2 agrees at 11 bases. Per germline, CDR1 SGHVS and CDR2 FQNEAQ. V was clipped by 4 bases and J by 7 bases; unmatched bases: 9. This CDR3 has 16 residues. CDR3 in amino acids: CASSSETSGEKNEQFF. CDR3 sequence (DNA): TGTGCCAGCAGCTCAGAGACTAGCGGGGAGAAGAATGAGCAGTTCTTC.

The rearrangement joins TRBV20-1 to TRBJ2-2, with 7 bases that match TRBD1. With 5 bases clipped from V and 5 bases from J, the junction kept 8 bases outside the gene matches. Germline lookup yields CDR1 DFQATT and CDR2 SNEGSKA (reference sequence). This CDR3 is built from 14 residues. The CDR3 DNA follows: TGCAGTGCTTACAGGGGTGTGAGAACCGGGGAGCTGTTTTTT. Protein product: CSAYRGVRTGELFF.

The chain couples TRBV15 to TRBJ1-5; unclear D gene. Germline values: CDR1 LNHNV, CDR2 YYDKDF (reference sequence). The CDR3 has 13 amino acids. V lost 4 bases and J 5 bases, leaving 9 bases between the germline ends. The CDR3 DNA is TGTGCCACCAGCATAAAGGAGGATCAGCCCCAGCATTTT. Protein sequence: CATSIKEDQPQHF.

V gene TRBV6-2 or TRBV6-3 combines with J gene TRBJ2-7, with TRBD1 as a possible D gene (6 bases). CDR1 MNHEY and CDR2 SVGEGT come from the germline V gene. CDR3 size: 15 residues. Trimming left V 2 bases short and J 0 bases short, with 11 bases between. The CDR3 region is CASSYGGTYSYEQYF. CDR3 bases: TGTGCCAGCAGTTACGGTGGGACATACTCCTACGAGCAGTACTTC.

The chain links TRBV20-1 to TRBJ1-5; possibly TRBD1 for D (5 bases). Germline assignment: CDR1 DFQATT and CDR2 SNEGSKA (reference sequence). Trimming left V 0 bases short and J 7 bases short, with 19 bases between. This CDR3 has 16 amino acids. CDR3 amino acids: CSARDPNSGIVQPQHF. The CDR3 nucleotides are TGCAGTGCTAGAGACCCAAATTCAGGGATCGTCCAGCCCCAGCATTTT.

V usage is TRBV6-5 and J usage is TRBJ2-2; no clear D. Trimming stripped 2 bases from V and 3 bases from J, with 10 bases between. CDR1 is MNHEY, CDR2 SVGAGI, per germline. The CDR3 sequence is 15 residues long. CDR3 coding DNA: TGTGCCAGCAGTTACGGGCAGCCAGACACCGGGGAGCTGTTTTTT. Amino acid sequence: CASSYGQPDTGELFF.

This clonotype has more than one count but fewer than ten. The chain is built from TRBV4-1 and TRBJ2-7, with 8 bases lining up with TRBD2. Germline V gene lookup returns CDR1 MGHRA and CDR2 YSYEKL. The CDR3 is 16 amino acids. V dropped 1 base and J dropped 0; count of bases not matched to a gene: 5. CDR3 protein: CASSQGTSGTSYEQYF. DNA for the CDR3: TGCGCCAGCAGCCAAGGCACTAGCGGAACCTCCTACGAGCAGTACTTC.

At least ten counts were recorded for this clonotype. This chain uses TRBV28 with TRBJ2-3; D ambiguous. This CDR3 region has 12 residues. Trimming removed 8 bases at V and 2 bases at J, with 8 bases between. Germline values: CDR1 MDHEN, CDR2 SYDVKM. This CDR3 reads CASRLYTDTQYF. The DNA of the CDR3 is TGTGCCAGCCGACTGTACACAGATACGCAGTATTTT.

This clonotype was observed a handful of times. The gene calls are TRBV7-2 and TRBJ2-7; a possible D gene is TRBD2 (5 bases). V was clipped by 5 bases and J by 3 bases, with 14 bases between them. CDR1 SGHTA and CDR2 FQGNSA come from the germline V gene. The CDR3 runs 14 residues. CDR3 sequence reads: CASSPGSLSYEQYF. CDR3 coding DNA: TGTGCCAGCAGCCCGGGGAGCCTTAGCTACGAGCAGTACTTC.

This clonotype occurred a few times. The gene calls are TRBV20-1 and TRBJ2-7; 9 bases line up with TRBD2. Trimming at V came to 1 base and at J to 5 bases, leaving 6 bases not matched to a gene. CDR1 is DFQATT, CDR2 SNEGSKA, per germline (reference sequence). The CDR3 covers 14 residues. CDR3 sequence: CSARVAGGSHEQYF. As DNA, the CDR3 is TGCAGTGCTAGAGTGGCGGGAGGGTCCCACGAGCAGTACTTC.

The V call is TRBV6-5, the J call TRBJ2-5, with a weak D call TRBD2 (6 bases). V was shortened by 5 bases and J by 1 base, with 14 bases between the two germline ends. The germline V gene has CDR1 MNHEY and CDR2 SVGAGI. CDR3 length: 15 residues. The CDR3 protein is CASSLLGRSQETQYF. DNA for the CDR3: TGTGCCAGCAGTCTCCTGGGGAGGAGCCAAGAGACCCAGTACTTC.

The chain uses TRBV12-3 or TRBV12-4 and TRBJ1-3; TRBD1 might be the D (6 bases). V was cut by 6 bases and J by 2 bases, with 8 bases left in between. This CDR3 is built from 13 residues. This CDR3 reads CASRRTAGNTIYF. In DNA, the CDR3 is TGTGCCAGCAGGCGGACAGCTGGAAACACCATATATTTT.

Many counts were recorded for this clonotype. The chain recombines TRBV7-2 with TRBJ2-1; D unclear. The CDR3 covers 12 residues. CDR1 and CDR2 from the germline V gene are SGHTA and FQGNSA. V lost 5 bases, J lost 6 bases, and 8 bases lay in between. CDR3: CASSLDTNEQFF. CDR3 coding DNA: TGTGCCAGCAGCCTAGACACCAATGAGCAGTTCTTC.